This T cell receptor beta chain was profiled in a study of CD8 T cells in ankylosing spondylitis. One entry per CDR3 protein results from TCRdb running MiXCR on the 5' RACE reads. Among 200,000 or so distinct CDR3 sequences listed, about 20% were seen once. This clonotype occurred many times. Its target is unknown. Notes on the study in general: Seemingly distinctive of ankylosing spondylitis blood was a TCR beta motif formed by eight highly homologous variants.

The V end was cut by 0 bases, the J end by 8 bases, with 8 bases between. The CDR3 runs to 13 residues. Per the germline V gene, CDR1 is SGDLS and CDR2 is YYNGEE. The clonotype comes from a male donor aged 5 to 30 with ankylosing spondylitis or in good health (not recorded which). The V gene is TRBV9, the J gene TRBJ1-4; D is undetermined. The specimen was blood, either unsorted or a sorted T cell fraction (not recorded which). The CDR3 spells CASSVVGGEKLFF. As DNA, the CDR3 is TGTGCCAGCAGCGTAGTAGGCGGAGAAAAACTGTTTTTT.